Presented here are 25 T cell receptor beta chains from one specimen sequenced in a study of cytomegalovirus exposure and HLA in healthy donors. The PCR contained 60 Vbeta and 13 Jbeta primers. Here immunoSEQ multiplex PCR was the method, and the copy in TCRdb shows in-frame clones only, minus some. The repertoire has about 120,000 clones, around four fifths of them found once; the top ten carry approximately 1.8%. Sequencing used PBMCs. These receptor sequences come from a man in his forties or fifties in good health and CMV-seronegative.

V gene TRBV7-6 combines with J gene TRBJ2-1, with unresolved D. This CDR3 has 14 amino acids. Germline assignment: CDR1 SGHVS and CDR2 FNYEAQ. The V and J ends lost 2 bases and 5 bases respectively, with 10 bases between them. The CDR3 region is CASSLILSDNEQFF. The CDR3 DNA reads TGTGCCAGCAGCTTAATACTATCCGACAATGAGCAGTTCTTC.

The genes are TRBV6-1 and TRBJ1-5; D is perhaps TRBD1 (6 bases). This CDR3 is 15 amino acids long. V shed 4 bases and J shed 2 bases, with 12 bases lying between them. CDR1 is MNHNS and CDR2 is SASEGT in the germline V gene. CDR3 amino acids: CASSGIQGGNQPQHF. For the CDR3, the DNA is TGTGCCAGCAGTGGGATACAGGGAGGCAATCAGCCCCAGCATTTT.

The CDR3 bases are TGTGCCAGCAGTCACGGGAGCGGTATCACCGGGGAGCTGTTTTTT. Translating gives CASSHGSGITGELFF. V is TRBV27 and J is TRBJ2-2; D is possibly TRBD2 (6 bases). The CDR3 runs 15 residues. Looked up from germline, CDR1 is MNHEY and CDR2 is SMNVEV (reference sequence). Trimming stripped 5 bases from V and 4 bases from J, with 14 bases between.

This chain joins TRBV10-2 and TRBJ1-3, with TRBD1 as a possible D gene (5 bases). Between the trimmed V and J ends, which lost 6 bases and 0 bases, there was a span of 12 bases. There are 15 residues in the CDR3. From germline, CDR1 is WSHSY and CDR2 SAAADI. In nucleotides, the CDR3 is TGCGCCAGCAGGGAATCCGGGGGCTCTGGAAACACCATATATTTT. Translation gives CASRESGGSGNTIYF.

This sequence joins TRBV5-6 and TRBJ1-2; TRBD1 matches at 9 bases. The junction had 6 bases not matched to a gene; V was cut back by 6 bases and J by 6 bases. Germline V gene lookup returns CDR1 SGHDT and CDR2 YYEEEE. This CDR3 is built from 13 residues. In nucleotides, the CDR3 is TGTGCCAGCACCGAGGACAGGGGCGATGGCTACACCTTC. Translated, it gives CASTEDRGDGYTF.

The chain joins TRBV30 to TRBJ2-7; TRBD2 might be the D (5 bases). The CDR3 totals 13 residues. With 2 bases removed from V and 7 bases from J, the gap between germline ends came to 15 bases. Germline loops: CDR1 GTSNPN, CDR2 SVGIG (reference sequence). The CDR3 is CAWSRVGGGEQYF. CDR3 nucleotides: TGTGCCTGGAGTAGGGTAGGAGGTGGTGAGCAGTACTTC. Full variable domain (remainder filled in from reference TRBV30 and TRBJ2-7): SQTIHQWPATLVQPVGSPLSLECTVEGTSNPNLYWYRQAAGRGLQLLFYSVGIGQISSEVPQNLSASRPQDRQFILSSKKLLLSDSGFYLCAWSRVGGGEQYFGPGTRLTVT.

The chain uses TRBV9 and TRBJ2-1, with TRBD1 matching over 11 bases. CDR1 SGDLS and CDR2 YYNGEE come from the germline V gene. Trimming removed 6 bases from V and 3 bases from J; junction bases left unmatched: 17. This CDR3 region has 19 residues. Written as DNA, the CDR3 is TGTGCCAGCACCAAATCCCGGGACAGGGGGGTACTCGACTACAATGAGCAGTTCTTC. It specifies CASTKSRDRGVLDYNEQFF.

J is TRBJ2-7 and V is TRBV7-9; 10 bases line up with TRBD2. Germline CDR1 is SEHNR and CDR2 is FQNEAQ (reference sequence). CDR3 length: 16 amino acids. After removal of 1 base from V and 5 bases from J, the junction contained 8 bases not matched to a gene. The CDR3, as DNA: TGTGCCAGCAGCTTAGATTTAGCGGGAGGTGCCCACGAGCAGTACTTC. The encoded protein is CASSLDLAGGAHEQYF.

The chain uses TRBV18 and TRBJ1-3; D is perhaps TRBD1 (6 bases). The CDR3 sequence is 15 residues long. Germline V gene lookup returns CDR1 KGHSH and CDR2 LQKENI. Trimming left V 4 bases short and J 4 bases short, with 14 bases between. Here the CDR3 reads CASSQRTAPGNTIYF. Here the CDR3 DNA reads TGTGCCAGCTCACAGAGGACAGCACCAGGAAACACCATATATTTT.

The chain employs TRBV7-9 and TRBJ1-4, with 8 bases identical to TRBD1. The V gene's germline CDR1 is SEHNR and CDR2 FQNEAQ (reference sequence). With V trimmed by 5 bases and J by 3 bases, 5 bases remained unmatched. The CDR3 sequence is 15 residues long. CDR3 in DNA: TGTGCCAGCAGCCTCACAGGGGGGGCTAATGAAAAACTGTTTTTT. This translates into CASSLTGGANEKLFF. Full variable domain (missing parts from reference TRBV7-9 and TRBJ1-4): DTGVSQNPRHKITKRGQNVTFRCDPISEHNRLYWYRQTLGQGPEFLTYFQNEAQLEKSRLLSDRFSAERPKGSFSTLEIQRTEQGDSAMYLCASSLTGGANEKLFFGSGTQLSVL.

V and J are TRBV11-3 and TRBJ2-2; TRBD1 might be the D (6 bases). CDR3 length: 14 amino acids. The V end lost 5 bases, the J end lost 4 bases, and 11 bases lay between the germline ends. CDR1 and CDR2 from the germline V gene are SGHNT and YENEEA. The CDR3 DNA reads as TGTGCCAGCAGCCAGGACAGTCTCACCGGGGAGCTGTTTTTT. This translates into CASSQDSLTGELFF. Full variable domain (outside the CDR3, taken from reference TRBV11-3 and TRBJ2-2): EAGVVQSPRYKIIEKKQPVAFWCNPISGHNTLYWYLQNLGQGPELLIRYENEEAVDDSQLPKDRFSAERLKGVDSTLKIQPAELGDSAVYLCASSQDSLTGELFFGEGSRLTVL.

This clone was seen only a few times. CDR3 bases: TGCGCCAGCAGCCAAGGAAGTCGGGGTCGGCAAGAGACCCAGTACTTC. This translates into CASSQGSRGRQETQYF. The chain joins TRBV4-1 to TRBJ2-5; maybe TRBD2 (5 bases). Trimming cost V 1 base and J 2 bases, with 14 bases left between them. This CDR3 is 16 amino acids long. Germline V lookup: CDR1 MGHRA, CDR2 YSYEKL.

The genes are TRBV19 and TRBJ1-5; maybe TRBD1 (5 bases). Per the germline V gene, CDR1 is LNHDA and CDR2 is SQIVND (reference sequence). Trimming shortened V by 10 bases and J by 0 bases, and 16 bases separated the two germline ends. CDR3 length: 15 amino acids. The chain's CDR3 is CATADRTYSNQPQHF. The CDR3 nucleotides read TGTGCCACTGCAGACAGAACTTATAGCAATCAGCCCCAGCATTTT.

V usage is TRBV7-9 and J usage is TRBJ2-3; tentatively, D is TRBD1 (5 bases). Trimming shortened V by 0 bases and J by 14 bases, and 12 bases separated the two germline ends. CDR3 length: 12 amino acids. Germline V gene sequence: CDR1 SEHNR, CDR2 FQNEAQ (reference sequence). CDR3 in amino acids: CASSLATGRLYF. CDR3 DNA sequence: TGTGCCAGCAGCTTAGCCACAGGACGCCTGTATTTT.

The CDR3 nucleotides are TGTGCCAGCAGCTTAATCTTTTTCCGGGGTTTGGACACTGAAGCTTTCTTT. Its translation: CASSLIFFRGLDTEAFF. The chain couples TRBV13 to TRBJ1-1; D gene unclear. Germline V lookup: CDR1 PRHDT, CDR2 FYEKMQ (reference sequence). The CDR3 sequence is 17 residues long. The V gene lost 2 bases and the J gene lost 3 bases, with 19 bases spanning the gap. The full variable domain, completed using reference TRBV13 and TRBJ1-1, is AAGVIQSPRHLIKEKRETATLKCYPIPRHDTVYWYQQGPGQDPQFLISFYEKMQSDKGSIPDRFSAQQFSDYHSELNMSSLELGDSALYFCASSLIFFRGLDTEAFFGQGTRLTVV.

The chain links TRBV7-2 to TRBJ1-6, with 8 bases lining up with TRBD1. The trim removed 5 bases at V and 4 bases at J, leaving 4 bases unmatched. Germline CDR1 SGHTA, CDR2 FQGNSA. The CDR3 runs to 15 residues. CDR3 DNA: TGTGCCAGCAGCCGCCGGACAGGGTATAATTCACCCCTCCACTTT. It encodes CASSRRTGYNSPLHF.

In this sample, this clone turned up once. The gene calls are TRBV19 and TRBJ2-2, with TRBD1 matching 9 bases. CDR3 length: 14 amino acids. Unmatched junction bases numbered 6, after V lost 9 bases and J lost 4 bases. The germline V gene encodes CDR1 LNHDA and CDR2 SQIVND (reference sequence). The CDR3, as DNA: TGTGCCAGCCTCGACAGGGGGACCACCGGGGAGCTGTTTTTT. It yields the protein CASLDRGTTGELFF.

The chain links TRBV2 to TRBJ2-6; the D gene is possibly TRBD1 (5 bases). The CDR3 sequence is 15 residues long. From germline, CDR1 is SNHLY and CDR2 FYNNEI. V dropped 3 bases and J dropped 2 bases, with 8 bases sitting between them. CDR3: CASSDRVAGANVLTF. CDR3 DNA sequence: TGTGCCAGCAGTGACAGGGTCGCTGGGGCCAACGTCCTGACTTTC.

The chain uses TRBV13 and TRBJ1-2; TRBD1 matches 9 bases. Germline CDR1 and CDR2: PRHDT and FYEKMQ (reference sequence). The CDR3 extends over 16 amino acids. The V gene end was trimmed by 5 bases and the J gene end by 2 bases; junction bases not matched to a gene: 9. CDR3 region: CASSPRTGEYNYGYTF. CDR3 sequence (DNA): TGTGCCAGCAGCCCTAGGACAGGGGAGTACAACTATGGCTACACCTTC.

This chain connects TRBV6-4 to TRBJ2-1; 11 bases are a match to TRBD2. The germline V gene encodes CDR1 MRHNA and CDR2 SNTAGT. V lost 2 bases, J lost 5 bases, and 2 bases stayed unmatched. This CDR3 is 15 amino acids long. CDR3 sequence reads: CASSDRLAGHNEQFF. The CDR3 nucleotides read TGTGCCAGCAGTGACCGACTAGCGGGACACAATGAGCAGTTCTTC.

The chain combines TRBV5-1 with TRBJ2-1, with a tentative D call TRBD1 (6 bases). The CDR3 is made up of 15 amino acids. The germline gives CDR1 SGHRS, CDR2 YFSETQ. V shed 2 bases and J shed 2 bases, with 11 bases lying between them. The CDR3 DNA reads as TGCGCCAGCAGCTTACAGGGCTCGACCTACAATGAGCAGTTCTTC. This translates into CASSLQGSTYNEQFF. Using reference TRBV5-1 and TRBJ2-1 for the parts outside the CDR3, the full variable domain is KAGVTQTPRYLIKTRGQQVTLSCSPISGHRSVSWYQQTPGQGLQFLFEYFSETQRNKGNFPGRFSGRQFSNSRSEMNVSTLELGDSALYLCASSLQGSTYNEQFFGPGTRLTVL.

The V call is TRBV11-2, the J call TRBJ1-2, with TRBD1 matching 9 bases. The CDR3 runs 16 residues. V lost 0 bases to trimming and J lost 3 bases; unmatched junction nucleotides: 5. The germline gives CDR1 SGHAT, CDR2 FQNNGV. CDR3: CASSLDRDRGDYGYTF. CDR3 in DNA: TGTGCCAGCAGCTTAGATCGAGACAGGGGGGACTATGGCTACACCTTC.

The chain uses TRBV23-1 and TRBJ1-2; 7 bases are a match to TRBD1. TRBV23-1 is an ORF, and what it does is uncertain. Unmatched junction bases numbered 5, after V lost 0 bases and J lost 1 base. The CDR3 has 16 amino acids. In DNA form, the CDR3 reads TGCGCCAGCAGTCAATCGGTAGGGGGCTGTAACTATGGCTACACCTTC. Amino acids: CASSQSVGGCNYGYTF.

The chain employs TRBV7-9 and TRBJ1-5; 7 bases match TRBD1. The germline V gene has CDR1 SEHNR and CDR2 FQNEAQ (reference sequence). The CDR3 loop spans 15 amino acids. With 4 bases clipped from V and 11 bases from J, the junction kept 14 bases outside the gene matches. CDR3 in DNA: TGTGCCAGCAGCTACGGGACAGATAGCAATCGGTCCCAGCATTTT. Translating it yields CASSYGTDSNRSQHF.

In regard to this clone: Its ends do not fully match the called genes, so a read error is possible. V and J are TRBV27 and TRBJ2-6; D perhaps matches TRBD1 (5 bases). CDR1 is MNHEY and CDR2 is SMNVEV in the germline V gene (reference sequence). This CDR3 has 15 amino acids. Here the CDR3 DNA reads TGTGCCAGCAGTTTCGGGCAGGCTGGGGCCAACGGCCTGACTTTC. It is translated as CASSFGQAGANGLTF.